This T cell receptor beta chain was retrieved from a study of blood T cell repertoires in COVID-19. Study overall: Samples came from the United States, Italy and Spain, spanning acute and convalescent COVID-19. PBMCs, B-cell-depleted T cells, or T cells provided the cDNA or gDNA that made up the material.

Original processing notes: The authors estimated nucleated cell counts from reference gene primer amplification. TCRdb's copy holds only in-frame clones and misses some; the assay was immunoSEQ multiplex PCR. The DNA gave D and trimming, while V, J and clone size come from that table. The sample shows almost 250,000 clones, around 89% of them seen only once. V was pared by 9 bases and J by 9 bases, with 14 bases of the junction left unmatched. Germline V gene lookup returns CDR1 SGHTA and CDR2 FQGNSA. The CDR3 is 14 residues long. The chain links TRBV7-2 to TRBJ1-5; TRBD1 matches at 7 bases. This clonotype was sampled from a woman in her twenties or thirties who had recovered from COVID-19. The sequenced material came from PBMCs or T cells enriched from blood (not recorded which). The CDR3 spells CASRGDRAVGPQHF. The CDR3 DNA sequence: TGTGCCAGTCGGGGAGACAGGGCGGTCGGGCCCCAGCATTTT.